These T cell receptor beta chains were read from a single sample in a study of shared clonotypes between healthy human individuals. Repertoires were generated with immunoSEQ multiplex PCR, while TCRdb's copy carries only in-frame clones and drops some. The profile shows around 2,000,000 clones, under 95% of them singletons. The sequenced sample consisted of naive CD8+ T cells from PBMCs. These TCRs come from a man aged 18-30 years in good health. Some clones in this sample may be carry-over from other donors' samples. CDR3s leave out the opening cysteine and the closing phenylalanine or tryptophan. D genes are given only for firm matches.

j_call v_call d_call cdr3_aa
TRBJ2-7 TRBV28 NA ASSRTGEAYEQY
TRBJ1-5 TRBV19 NA ASSTDGGRQPQH
TRBJ2-3 TRBV7-9 NA ASSPGGRRTDTQY
TRBJ2-1 TRBV9 TRBD2 ASSVDTSGNEQF
TRBJ1-3 TRBV9 NA ASSVEALLSGNTIY
TRBJ1-1 TRBV6-4 NA ASSGGNPTEAF
TRBJ1-4 TRBV6-1 NA ASSERLTAGEKLF
TRBJ2-1 TRBV11-3 NA ASSQRGEGRGEQF
TRBJ2-3 TRBV28 NA ALGLDTQY
TRBJ2-7 TRBV11-2 NA ASSFHPTVLSYEQY
TRBJ2-2 TRBV29-1 NA SVCPTSGNTGELF
TRBJ2-6 TRBV7-7 TRBD1 ASSPSTGAHSGANVLT
TRBJ1-5 TRBV14 NA ASSPRGGNQPQH
TRBJ2-1 TRBV28 TRBD2 ASTPLASGAYLSYNEQF
TRBJ2-7 TRBV19 TRBD1 ASSNRDRSYEQY
TRBJ1-2 TRBV6-1 NA ASSDRVYYGYT
TRBJ2-3 TRBV25-1 NA ASSEMGSTDTQY
TRBJ1-5 TRBV6-5 NA ASSYSRLGGPQPQH
TRBJ1-2 TRBV19 TRBD1 ASSAHRGLGYT
TRBJ2-3 TRBV9 NA ASSARGAYADTQY
TRBJ2-3 TRBV2 NA ASSDRKGDTQY
TRBJ2-1 TRBV9 TRBD2 ASSPSGRASNEQF
TRBJ1-2 TRBV11-2 NA APWAGRGESVANYGYT
TRBJ2-7 TRBV7-9 TRBD2 ASETALAPFEQY
TRBJ1-1 TRBV28 NA ASSFTIAETF
TRBJ2-1 TRBV5-1 TRBD1 ASSAPGQGADNEQF
TRBJ2-1 TRBV7-7 NA ASSPRGVGYNEQF
TRBJ2-3 TRBV7-9 TRBD2 ASSFFILAGGLTDTQY
TRBJ2-7 TRBV28 TRBD1 ASSLGQGFTYEQY
TRBJ2-7 TRBV28 TRBD1 ASSWTGETYEQY
TRBJ1-2 TRBV27 NA ASSPGPKYGYT
TRBJ1-5 TRBV19 NA ASTEGGQPQH
TRBJ2-3 TRBV28 TRBD2 ASSFLPTSGSTDTQY
TRBJ1-1 TRBV19 NA ASRLGNTEAF
TRBJ2-3 TRBV5-4 NA ASSLTTRASTDTQY
TRBJ2-1 TRBV5-1 NA ASSLEAGSYNEQF
TRBJ1-1 TRBV6-5 NA ASSYYEGLYSEAF
TRBJ2-3 TRBV10-3 TRBD2 AISEWASGDTDTQY
TRBJ2-3 TRBV19 NA ASSRDWLKDTQY
TRBJ2-1 TRBV5-1 NA ASSLGRGSSYNEQF
TRBJ2-5 TRBV6-1 NA ASSEWQDVDEETQY
TRBJ2-3 TRBV11-2 TRBD2 ASVPRGERADTQY
TRBJ1-1 TRBV19 NA ASSRVGYLNTEAF
TRBJ2-7 TRBV27 TRBD2 ASMGLSGGPPAY
TRBJ2-1 TRBV27 NA ASRRTSDNEQF
TRBJ1-1 TRBV20-1 NA SARLPEAF
TRBJ1-1 TRBV19 NA ASSVGPGGEGPRTEAF
TRBJ1-2 TRBV27 TRBD1 ASSPLRTGGPGGYT
TRBJ2-1 TRBV30 TRBD2 AWSVGAGEDEQF
TRBJ2-7 TRBV19 NA ASSEGGEYEQY
TRBJ1-5 TRBV4-2 NA ASSQWYSLTTNQPQH
TRBJ2-1 TRBV7-2 TRBD2 ASSLRGGLGPYNEQF